The rows below give T cell receptor beta chains drawn from one sample of a study of shared clonotypes between healthy human individuals. Sequencing used immunoSEQ multiplex PCR; TCRdb keeps in-frame clones, though not all of them. This repertoire shows fewer than 550,000 clones, almost 80% found once; its top ten account for 12%. The sequenced sample consisted of PBMCs. These receptors came from a woman aged 40 to 50 in good health. Some clones in this sample may be carry-over from other donors' samples. The CDR3 runs from the conserved cysteine through the conserved F or W. A D gene is named only where the DNA matches it firmly. Some rows mark clone size as missing; the rest say once, few, many or name a class of expanded clone.

j_gene | v_gene | abundance | d_gene | CDR3nt | CDR3aa
TRBJ1-3 | TRBV7-2 | - | - | TGTGCCAGCAGCTTTTGGGGGCTAGGTGGAAACACCATATATTTT | CASSFWGLGGNTIYF
TRBJ1-4 | TRBV2 | - | - | TGTGCCAGCAGTAACCTGAACATTGAAAAACTGTTTTTT | CASSNLNIEKLFF
TRBJ2-2 | TRBV19 | - | - | TGTGCCAGTAGTGGCAGGGAGAATTCCGGGGAGCTGTTTTTT | CASSGRENSGELFF
TRBJ2-1 | TRBV27 | once | TRBD1 | TGTGCCAGCAGTTTGGACAGGGGGCGGAATGAGCAGTTCTTC | CASSLDRGRNEQFF
TRBJ2-5 | TRBV4-1 | - | - | TGCGCCAGCAGCCAAATCGGGATAGGAGAGACCCAGTACTTC | CASSQIGIGETQYF
TRBJ2-1 | TRBV5-1 | - | TRBD2 | TGCGCCAGCAGCTGGACTAGCGGAGCAAACAATGAGCAGTTCTTC | CASSWTSGANNEQFF
TRBJ2-2 | TRBV21-1 | few | - | TGTGCCAGCACTATACAGGGGGCTTCCGGGGAGCTGTTTTTT | CASTIQGASGELFF
TRBJ2-5 | TRBV2 | - | TRBD2 | TGTGCCAGCAGTTTGGGACTAGCGGGATCGGCGACCCAGTACTTC | CASSLGLAGSATQYF
TRBJ2-2 | TRBV9 | - | - | TGTGCCAGCAGCGTAGGGCCGACCCCAGGCACCGGGGAGCTGTTTTTT | CASSVGPTPGTGELFF
TRBJ2-1 | TRBV5-4 | - | TRBD2 | TGTGCCAGCAGTGGACTAGCGGGGTCCTACAATGAGCAGTTCTTC | CASSGLAGSYNEQFF